The clone carrying this T cell receptor beta chain was seen ten or more times. The data derive from a study of CD8+CD57+ T cells in acquired aplastic anemia. Study context: The mean DNA yield obtained from sorted CD4+ and CD8+ cells came to roughly 3 ug.

CDR3 and TCR beta VDJ profiling relied on a genomic DNA template. One entry per CDR3 protein results from TCRdb running MiXCR on the reads. The sample has hundreds of thousands of distinct CDR3 sequences; 65% to 80% are singletons. Trimming took off 1 base at V and 10 bases at J, with 14 bases between the two ends. Germline V gene data show CDR1 as SNHLY and CDR2 as FYNNEI. This CDR3 has 15 amino acids. The V gene is TRBV2, the J gene TRBJ1-6, with D maybe TRBD1 (5 bases). This sequence was found in a human donor in good health, serving as a control. The sample consisted of sorted CD4+, CD8+, or CD8+CD57+ T cells (not recorded which) from PBMCs. The CDR3: CASSEGTLVDSPLHF. The DNA for the CDR3 is TGTGCCAGCAGTGAAGGGACACTTGTAGACTCACCCCTCCACTTT.